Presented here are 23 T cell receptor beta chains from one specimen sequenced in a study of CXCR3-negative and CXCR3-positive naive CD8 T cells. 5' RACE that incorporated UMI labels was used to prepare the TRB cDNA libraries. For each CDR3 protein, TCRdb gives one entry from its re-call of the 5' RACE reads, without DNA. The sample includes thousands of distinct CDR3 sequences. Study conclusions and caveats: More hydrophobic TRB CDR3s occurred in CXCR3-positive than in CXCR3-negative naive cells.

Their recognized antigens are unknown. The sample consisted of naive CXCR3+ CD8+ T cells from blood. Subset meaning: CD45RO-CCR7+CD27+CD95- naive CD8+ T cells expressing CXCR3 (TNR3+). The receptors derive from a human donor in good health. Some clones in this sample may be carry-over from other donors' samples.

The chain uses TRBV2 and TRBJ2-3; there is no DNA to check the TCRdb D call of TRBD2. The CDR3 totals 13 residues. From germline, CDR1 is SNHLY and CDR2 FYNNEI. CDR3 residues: CASWGVSTDTQYF.

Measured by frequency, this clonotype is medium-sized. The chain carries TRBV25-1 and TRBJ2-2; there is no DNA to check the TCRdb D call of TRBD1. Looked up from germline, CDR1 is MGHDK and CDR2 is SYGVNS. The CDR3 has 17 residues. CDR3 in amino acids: CASSEFGVGTNTGELFF.

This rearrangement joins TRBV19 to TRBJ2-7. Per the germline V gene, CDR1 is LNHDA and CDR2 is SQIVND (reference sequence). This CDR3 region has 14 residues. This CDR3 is CASSIMDSSYEQYF.

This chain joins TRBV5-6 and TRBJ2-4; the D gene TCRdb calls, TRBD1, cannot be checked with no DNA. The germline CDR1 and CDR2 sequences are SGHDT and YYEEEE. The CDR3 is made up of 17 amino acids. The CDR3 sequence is CASSWRGQGSSKNIQYF.

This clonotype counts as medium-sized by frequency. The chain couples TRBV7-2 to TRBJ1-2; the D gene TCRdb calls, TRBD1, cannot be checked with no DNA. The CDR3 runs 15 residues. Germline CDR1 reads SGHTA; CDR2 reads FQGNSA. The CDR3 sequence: CASSLVPGDPYGYTF.

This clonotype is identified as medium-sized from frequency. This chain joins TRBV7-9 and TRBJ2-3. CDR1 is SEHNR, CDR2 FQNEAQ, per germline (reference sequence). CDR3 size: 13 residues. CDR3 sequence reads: CASSPDGTDTQYF.

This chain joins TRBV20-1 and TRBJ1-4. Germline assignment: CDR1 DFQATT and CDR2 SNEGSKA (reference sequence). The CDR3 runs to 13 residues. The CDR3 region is CSAAEELNEKLFF.

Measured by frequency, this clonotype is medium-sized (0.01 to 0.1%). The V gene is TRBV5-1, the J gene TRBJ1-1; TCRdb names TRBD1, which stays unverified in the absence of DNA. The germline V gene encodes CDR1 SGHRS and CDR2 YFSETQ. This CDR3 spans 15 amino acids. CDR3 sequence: CASSSGTGVNTEAFF.

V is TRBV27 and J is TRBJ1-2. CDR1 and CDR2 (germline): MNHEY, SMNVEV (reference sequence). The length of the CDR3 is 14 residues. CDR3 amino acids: CASSFGPLNYGYTF.

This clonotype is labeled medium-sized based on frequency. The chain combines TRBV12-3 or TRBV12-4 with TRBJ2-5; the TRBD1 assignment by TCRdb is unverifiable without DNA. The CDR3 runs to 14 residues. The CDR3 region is CASCNRGGLETQYF.

CDR3 amino acids: CSARGRLGYTF. The chain links TRBV20-1 to TRBJ1-2. Germline V CDR1 and CDR2: DFQATT, SNEGSKA (reference sequence). The CDR3 contains 11 residues.

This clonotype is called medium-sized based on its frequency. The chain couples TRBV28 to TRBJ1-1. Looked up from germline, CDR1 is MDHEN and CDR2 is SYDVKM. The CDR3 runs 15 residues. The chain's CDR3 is CASSFIPAGHTEAFF.

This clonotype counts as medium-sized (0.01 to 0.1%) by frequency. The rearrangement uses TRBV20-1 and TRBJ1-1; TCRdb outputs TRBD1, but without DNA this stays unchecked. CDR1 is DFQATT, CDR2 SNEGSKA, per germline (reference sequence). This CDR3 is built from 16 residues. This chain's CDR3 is CSARDLGRGLNTEAFF.

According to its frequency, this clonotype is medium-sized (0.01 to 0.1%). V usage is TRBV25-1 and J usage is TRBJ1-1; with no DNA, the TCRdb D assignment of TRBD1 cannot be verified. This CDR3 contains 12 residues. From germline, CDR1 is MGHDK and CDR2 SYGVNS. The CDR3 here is CAHQDWDTEAFF.

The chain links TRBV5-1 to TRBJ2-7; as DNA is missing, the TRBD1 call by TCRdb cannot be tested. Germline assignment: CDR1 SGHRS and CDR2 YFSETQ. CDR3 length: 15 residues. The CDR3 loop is CASSDKGDSTYEQYF.

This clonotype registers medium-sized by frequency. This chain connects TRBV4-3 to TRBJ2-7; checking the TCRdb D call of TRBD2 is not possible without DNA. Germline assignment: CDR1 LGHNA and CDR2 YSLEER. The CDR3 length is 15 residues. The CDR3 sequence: CASSQATSPSYEQYF.

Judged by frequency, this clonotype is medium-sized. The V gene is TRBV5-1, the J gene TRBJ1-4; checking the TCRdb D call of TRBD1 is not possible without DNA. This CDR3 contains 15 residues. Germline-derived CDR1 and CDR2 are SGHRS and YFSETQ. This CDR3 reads CASGDRDRADEKLFF.

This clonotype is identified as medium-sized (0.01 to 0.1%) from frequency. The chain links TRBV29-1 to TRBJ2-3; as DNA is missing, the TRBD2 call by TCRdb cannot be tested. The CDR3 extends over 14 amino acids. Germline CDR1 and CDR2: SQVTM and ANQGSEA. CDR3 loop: CSVEGGLSPDTQYF.

This CDR3 is CASSQVAGNEQFF. The rearrangement uses TRBV4-1 and TRBJ2-1. The germline gives CDR1 MGHRA, CDR2 YSYEKL. The length of the CDR3 is 13 residues.

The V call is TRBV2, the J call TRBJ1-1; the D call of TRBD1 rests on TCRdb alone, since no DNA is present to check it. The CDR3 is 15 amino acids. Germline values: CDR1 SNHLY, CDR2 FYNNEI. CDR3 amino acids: CASSEIGNWNTEAFF.

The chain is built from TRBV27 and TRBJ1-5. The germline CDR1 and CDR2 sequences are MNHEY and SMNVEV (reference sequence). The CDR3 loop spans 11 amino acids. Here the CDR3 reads CASGLNQPQHF.

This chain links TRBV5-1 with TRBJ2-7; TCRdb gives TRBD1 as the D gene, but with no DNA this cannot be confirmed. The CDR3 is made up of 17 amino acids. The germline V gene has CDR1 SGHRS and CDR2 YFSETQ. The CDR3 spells CASSLEGSGTGMYEQYF.

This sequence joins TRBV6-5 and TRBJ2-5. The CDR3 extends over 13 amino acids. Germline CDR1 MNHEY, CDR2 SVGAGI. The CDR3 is CASSYAGEETQYF.